A selection of T cell receptor beta chains follows, all from one sample in a study of CD4 T cells in relation to SARS-CoV-2 and coronaviruses. The antigens for these receptors are not known. Assay: immunoSEQ multiplex PCR; the TCRdb copy retains only in-frame clones and omits some. This sample yields roughly 30,000 clones, of which 78% are seen a single time; approximately 22% belongs to the top ten. Sample: CD4+ T cells from PBMCs, cultured in vitro. These receptors were taken from a human donor in good health. Both conserved end residues are trimmed from each CDR3. Each record gives: clone size, D gene, J gene, V gene, CDR3 protein. D genes are given only for firm matches. The size field is filled for only some rows; it gives once, few, many or a size class.

once,-,TRBJ1-4,TRBV7-2,ASSLDGGLGEKLF
-,-,TRBJ2-5,TRBV4-3,ASSRLPGETQY
-,TRBD2,TRBJ2-1,TRBV11-2,ASSRLSGGRYNEQF
few,-,TRBJ2-7,TRBV5-6,ASSRGDVSYEQY
-,-,TRBJ1-1,TRBV7-9,ASIWGQNTEAF
-,-,TRBJ2-7,TRBV2,ASSGRLTTSYEQY
-,-,TRBJ1-2,TRBV5-5,ASSLDWGPNYGYT
-,-,TRBJ1-2,TRBV10-3,AISDHAQQTNGYT
-,TRBD1,TRBJ2-6,TRBV7-3,ASSEPTGSGANVLT
few,TRBD1,TRBJ1-1,TRBV27,ASSPRSTGQSEAF
-,-,TRBJ2-1,TRBV7-2,ASSLIGHQGNEQF
few,-,TRBJ1-3,TRBV5-1,ASSPEDSGNTIY
-,-,TRBJ1-5,TRBV7-8,ASSLNRDNQPQH
-,-,TRBJ1-5,TRBV7-2,ASSSLGPQH
-,-,TRBJ2-1,TRBV7-9,ASSARGRGAYNEQF
-,-,TRBJ1-1,TRBV19,ASNTLEAGRTEAF
few,TRBD1,TRBJ2-1,TRBV7-9,ASSSPDRVQGNEQF
-,-,TRBJ1-5,TRBV10-3,AISAEAGQPQH
-,-,TRBJ2-7,TRBV6-6,ASSYPSGSTYEQY
once,TRBD1,TRBJ2-7,TRBV10-3,ATRDRGYEQY
few,-,TRBJ1-1,TRBV10-3,AISDRRASKDTEAF
-,-,TRBJ2-1,TRBV11-1,ASSLGGTGNEQF
-,-,TRBJ2-1,TRBV3-1/TRBV3-2,ASSQDLRETYNEQF
-,TRBD2,TRBJ2-1,TRBV4-1,ASSQGNRGGPFMSSYNEQF
once,TRBD1,TRBJ1-1,TRBV7-2,ASSLFGQGFDTEAF
-,-,TRBJ2-3,TRBV7-2,ASSPRQAESQY
few,TRBD1,TRBJ1-2,TRBV12-3/TRBV12-4,ASRGQYYGYT
-,TRBD2,TRBJ2-3,TRBV3-1/TRBV3-2,ASSLVAGGVGGSQY
once,-,TRBJ2-6,TRBV28,ASRPGTFSGANVLT
-,-,TRBJ1-2,TRBV19,ASSIPLGGSYGYT
-,-,TRBJ1-1,TRBV19,ASSQDRNTEAF
-,-,TRBJ1-3,TRBV6-1,ASSEMVSSSGNTIY
-,TRBD1,TRBJ1-4,TRBV13,ASSIDRVIYEKLF
-,-,TRBJ2-5,TRBV30,AWTLRLGETQY
few,-,TRBJ1-2,TRBV6-4,ASRAWAGANYGYT
few,-,TRBJ1-2,TRBV5-4,ASSLGLGEYGYT
-,-,TRBJ2-1,TRBV12-5,ASGLVLGSAGALNEQF
-,TRBD2,TRBJ2-7,TRBV7-2,ASSFSGGLTYEQY
-,TRBD1,TRBJ1-2,TRBV5-1,ASSSQGGLPGGYT
-,TRBD1,TRBJ1-6,TRBV5-1,ASSPWTGAPEGALH
-,-,TRBJ2-4,TRBV5-4,ASSPTDQGAKNIQY
-,-,TRBJ1-2,TRBV6-1,ASSQQSNYGYT
-,-,TRBJ2-2,TRBV10-2,ASSESRWWELF
-,TRBD1,TRBJ1-1,TRBV20-1,SASRQGMNTEAF
-,-,TRBJ2-7,TRBV18,ASSPSQGGLEQY
-,-,TRBJ1-6,TRBV6-1,ASSEQGGYNSPLH
few,-,TRBJ1-1,TRBV29-1,SVVEGGVNTEAF
-,-,TRBJ1-2,TRBV19,ASSINRESSYT
-,TRBD1,TRBJ2-3,TRBV5-6,ASSLDRGRADTQY
once,-,TRBJ1-1,TRBV12-3/TRBV12-4,ASSDQWIGAF
-,-,TRBJ2-3,TRBV11-2,ASSLYLRGADTQY
-,-,TRBJ1-2,TRBV12-3/TRBV12-4,ASSRVVGHGYT
-,-,TRBJ2-5,TRBV10-3,AIRSGLQETQY
-,TRBD1,TRBJ1-5,TRBV6-1,ASSRPGQSNQPQH
-,TRBD2,TRBJ2-1,TRBV9,ASSVGGTSGRNEQF